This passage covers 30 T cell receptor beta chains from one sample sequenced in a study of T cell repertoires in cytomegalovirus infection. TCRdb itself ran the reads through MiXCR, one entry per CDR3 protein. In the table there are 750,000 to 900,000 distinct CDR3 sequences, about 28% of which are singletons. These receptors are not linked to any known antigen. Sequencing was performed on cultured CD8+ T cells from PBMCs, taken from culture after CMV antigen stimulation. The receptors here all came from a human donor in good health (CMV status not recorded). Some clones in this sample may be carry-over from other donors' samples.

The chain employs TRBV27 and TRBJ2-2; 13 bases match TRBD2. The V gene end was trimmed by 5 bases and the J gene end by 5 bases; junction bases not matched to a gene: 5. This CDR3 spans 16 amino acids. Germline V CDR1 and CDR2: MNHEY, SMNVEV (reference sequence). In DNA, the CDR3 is TGTGCCAGCAGTATACGGGGACTAGCGGGGACCGGGGAGCTGTTTTTT. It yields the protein CASSIRGLAGTGELFF.

CDR3 sequence (DNA): TGTGCCAGCACCAAATCAGGGAAAGAGACCCAGTACTTC. Its protein is CASTKSGKETQYF. The chain employs TRBV27 and TRBJ2-5, with D possibly being TRBD1 (5 bases). V lost 7 bases and J lost 3, with 12 bases in between. The CDR3 is 13 residues long. In germline, CDR1 is MNHEY, CDR2 SMNVEV (reference sequence).

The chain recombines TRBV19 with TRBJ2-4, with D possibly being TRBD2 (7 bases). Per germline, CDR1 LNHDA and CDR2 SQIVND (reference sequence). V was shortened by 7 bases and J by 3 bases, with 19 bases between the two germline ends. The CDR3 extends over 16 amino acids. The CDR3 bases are TGTGCCAGTATTGGGCCGGGGGGCTGGGGCAAAAACATTCAGTACTTC. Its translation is CASIGPGGWGKNIQYF.

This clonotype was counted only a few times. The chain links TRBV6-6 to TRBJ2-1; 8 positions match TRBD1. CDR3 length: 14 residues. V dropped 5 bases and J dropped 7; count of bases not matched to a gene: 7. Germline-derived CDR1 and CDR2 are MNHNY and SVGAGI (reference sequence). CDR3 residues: CASSADRGRNEQFF. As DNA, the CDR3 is TGTGCCAGCAGTGCCGACAGGGGCAGGAATGAGCAGTTCTTC.

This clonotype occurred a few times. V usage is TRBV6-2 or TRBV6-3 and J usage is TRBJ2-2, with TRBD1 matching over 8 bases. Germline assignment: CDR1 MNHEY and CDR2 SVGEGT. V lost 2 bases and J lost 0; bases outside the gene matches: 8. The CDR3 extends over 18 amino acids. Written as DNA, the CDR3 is TGTGCCAGCAGTTACCGCGTCTGGACAGGGCCGAACACCGGGGAGCTGTTTTTT. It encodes CASSYRVWTGPNTGELFF.

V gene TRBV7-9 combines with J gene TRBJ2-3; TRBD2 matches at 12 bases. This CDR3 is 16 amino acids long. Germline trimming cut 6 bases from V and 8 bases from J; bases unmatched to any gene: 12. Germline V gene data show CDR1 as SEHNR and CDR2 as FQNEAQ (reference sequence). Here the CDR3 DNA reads TGTGCCAGCAGTGGCCCTAGCGGGGGGGCAAGGGGTACGCAGTATTTT. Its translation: CASSGPSGGARGTQYF.

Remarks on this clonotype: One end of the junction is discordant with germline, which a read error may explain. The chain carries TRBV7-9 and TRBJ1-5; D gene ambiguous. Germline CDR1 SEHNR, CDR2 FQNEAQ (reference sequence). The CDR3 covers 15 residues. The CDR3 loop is CASSSQDISNQPRHF. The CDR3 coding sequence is TGTGCCAGCAGCTCCCAAGACATCTCCAATCAGCCCCGGCATTTT.

In DNA form, the CDR3 reads TGCGCCAGCAGCTACCTGAGGGCGAACACTGAAGCTTTCTTT. Its translation: CASSYLRANTEAFF. This sequence joins TRBV5-1 and TRBJ1-1, with no clear D. Trimming took off 3 bases at V and 1 base at J, with 10 bases between the two ends. The CDR3 has 14 residues. Germline V gene sequence: CDR1 SGHRS, CDR2 YFSETQ.

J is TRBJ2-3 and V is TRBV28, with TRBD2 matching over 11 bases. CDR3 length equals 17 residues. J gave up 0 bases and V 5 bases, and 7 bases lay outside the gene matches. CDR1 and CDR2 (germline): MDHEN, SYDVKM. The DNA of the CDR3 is TGTGCCAGCAGTCTCCTCGGGACTAGCGGTAGCACAGATACGCAGTATTTT. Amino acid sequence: CASSLLGTSGSTDTQYF.

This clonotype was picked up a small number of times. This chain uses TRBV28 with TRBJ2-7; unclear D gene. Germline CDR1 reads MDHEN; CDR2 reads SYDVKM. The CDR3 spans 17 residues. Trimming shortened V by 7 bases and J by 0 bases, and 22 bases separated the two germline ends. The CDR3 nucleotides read TGTGCCAGCACCAAAAACCCAGGCCCGCAGAGCTCCTACGAGCAGTACGTC. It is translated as CASTKNPGPQSSYEQYV.

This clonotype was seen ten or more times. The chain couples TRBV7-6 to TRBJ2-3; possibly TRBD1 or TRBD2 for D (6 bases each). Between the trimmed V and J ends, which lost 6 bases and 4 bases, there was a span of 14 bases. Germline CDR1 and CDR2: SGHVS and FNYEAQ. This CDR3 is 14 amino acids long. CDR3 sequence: CASSLAGGADTQYF. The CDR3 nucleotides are TGTGCCAGCAGTCTGGCCGGGGGCGCAGATACGCAGTATTTT.

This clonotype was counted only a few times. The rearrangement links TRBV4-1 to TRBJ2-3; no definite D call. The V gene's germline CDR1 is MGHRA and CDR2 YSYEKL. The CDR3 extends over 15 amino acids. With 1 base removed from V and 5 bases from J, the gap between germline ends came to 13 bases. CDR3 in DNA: TGCGCCAGCAGCCAAGGTCGGCTACCAGGAGATACGCAGTATTTT. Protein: CASSQGRLPGDTQYF.

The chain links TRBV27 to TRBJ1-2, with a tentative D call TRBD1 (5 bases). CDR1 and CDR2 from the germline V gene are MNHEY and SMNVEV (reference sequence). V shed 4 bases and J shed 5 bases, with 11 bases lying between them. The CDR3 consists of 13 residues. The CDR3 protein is CASSWGTEYGYTF. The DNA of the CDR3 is TGTGCCAGCAGTTGGGGGACCGAATATGGCTACACCTTC.

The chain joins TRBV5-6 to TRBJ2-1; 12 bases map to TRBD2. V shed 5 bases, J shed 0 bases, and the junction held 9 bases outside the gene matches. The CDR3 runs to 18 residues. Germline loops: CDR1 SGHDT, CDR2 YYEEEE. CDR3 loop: CASRAGLAGASSYNEQFF. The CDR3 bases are TGTGCCAGCAGGGCGGGACTAGCGGGCGCTAGCTCCTACAATGAGCAGTTCTTC.

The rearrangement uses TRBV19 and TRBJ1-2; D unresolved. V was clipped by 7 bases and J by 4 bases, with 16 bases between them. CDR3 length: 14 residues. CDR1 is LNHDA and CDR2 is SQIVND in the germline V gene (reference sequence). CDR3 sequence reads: CASTPDSPGYGYTF. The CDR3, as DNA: TGTGCCAGTACCCCCGACTCACCGGGCTATGGCTACACCTTC.

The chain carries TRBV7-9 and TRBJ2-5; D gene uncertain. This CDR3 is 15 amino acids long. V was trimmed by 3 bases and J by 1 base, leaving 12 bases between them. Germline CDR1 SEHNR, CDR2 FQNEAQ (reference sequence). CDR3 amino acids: CASSFLIRTQETQYF. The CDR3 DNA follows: TGTGCCAGCAGCTTTTTAATTCGGACCCAAGAGACCCAGTACTTC.

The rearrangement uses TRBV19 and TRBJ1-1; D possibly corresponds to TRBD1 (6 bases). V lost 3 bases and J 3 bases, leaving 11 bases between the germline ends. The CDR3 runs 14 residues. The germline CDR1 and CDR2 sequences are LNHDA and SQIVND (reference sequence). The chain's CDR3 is CASSIWGADTEAFF. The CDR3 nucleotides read TGTGCCAGTAGTATTTGGGGGGCGGACACTGAAGCTTTCTTT.

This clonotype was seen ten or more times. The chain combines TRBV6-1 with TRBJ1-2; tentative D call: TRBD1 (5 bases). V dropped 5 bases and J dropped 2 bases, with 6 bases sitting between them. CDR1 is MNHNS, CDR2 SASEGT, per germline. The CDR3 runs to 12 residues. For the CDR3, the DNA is TGTGCCAGCAGTCGGGACAACTATGGCTACACCTTC. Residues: CASSRDNYGYTF.

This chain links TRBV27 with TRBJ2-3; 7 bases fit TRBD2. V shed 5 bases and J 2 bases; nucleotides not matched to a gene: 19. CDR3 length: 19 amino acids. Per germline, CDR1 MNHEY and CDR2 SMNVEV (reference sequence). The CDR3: CASSRTVGGSPFHTDTQYF. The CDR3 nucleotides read TGTGCCAGCAGTCGGACTGTGGGCGGGAGCCCGTTCCACACAGATACGCAGTATTTT.

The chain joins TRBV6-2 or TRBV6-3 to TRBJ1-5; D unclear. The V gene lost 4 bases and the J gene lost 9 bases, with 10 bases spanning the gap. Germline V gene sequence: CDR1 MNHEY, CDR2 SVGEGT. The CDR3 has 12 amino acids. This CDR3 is CASSSSRRPQHF. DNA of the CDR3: TGTGCCAGCAGTTCTTCTCGGAGGCCCCAGCATTTT.

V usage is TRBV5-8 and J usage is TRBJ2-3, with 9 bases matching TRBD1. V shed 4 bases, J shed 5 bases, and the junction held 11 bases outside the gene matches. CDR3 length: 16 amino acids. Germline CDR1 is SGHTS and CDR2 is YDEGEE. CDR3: CASSLDGTGSGDTQYF. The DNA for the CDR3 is TGTGCCAGCAGCCTCGACGGGACAGGGTCGGGAGATACGCAGTATTTT.

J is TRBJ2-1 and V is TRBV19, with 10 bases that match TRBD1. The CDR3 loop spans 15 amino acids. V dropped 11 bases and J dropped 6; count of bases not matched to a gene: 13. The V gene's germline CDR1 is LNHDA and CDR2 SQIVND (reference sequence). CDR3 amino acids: CAPPPGTGVCNEQFF. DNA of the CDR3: TGTGCCCCTCCCCCCGGGACAGGGGTTTGCAATGAGCAGTTCTTC.

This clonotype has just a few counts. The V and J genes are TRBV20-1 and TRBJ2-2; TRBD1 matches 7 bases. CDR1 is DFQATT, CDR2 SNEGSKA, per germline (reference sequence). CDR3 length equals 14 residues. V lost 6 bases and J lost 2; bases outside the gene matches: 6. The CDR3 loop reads CSAHGTANTGELFF. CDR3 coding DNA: TGCAGTGCGCATGGGACAGCCAACACCGGGGAGCTGTTTTTT.

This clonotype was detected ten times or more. The DNA of the CDR3 is TGTGCCAGCAGCATCGGGGGGAAAGAGACCCAGTACTTC. Encoded protein: CASSIGGKETQYF. The chain joins TRBV7-9 to TRBJ2-5, with 7 bases identical to TRBD2. The CDR3 has 13 amino acids. Trimming cost V 5 bases and J 3 bases; bases outside gene matches: 3. Per germline, CDR1 SEHNR and CDR2 FQNEAQ (reference sequence).

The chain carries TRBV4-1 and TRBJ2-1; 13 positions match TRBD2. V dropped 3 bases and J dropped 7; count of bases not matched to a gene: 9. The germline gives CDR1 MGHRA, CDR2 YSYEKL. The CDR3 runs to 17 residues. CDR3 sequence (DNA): TGCGCCAGCAGCCATCTCGCCGGGACTAGCGGGGTAAATGAGCAGTTCTTC. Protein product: CASSHLAGTSGVNEQFF.

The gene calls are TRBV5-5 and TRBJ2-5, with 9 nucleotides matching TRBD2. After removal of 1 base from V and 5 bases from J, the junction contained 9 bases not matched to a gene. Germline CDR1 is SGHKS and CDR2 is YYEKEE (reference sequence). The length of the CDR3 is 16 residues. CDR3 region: CASSLILAGMRETQYF. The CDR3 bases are TGTGCCAGCAGCTTGATTCTAGCGGGGATGCGTGAGACCCAGTACTTC. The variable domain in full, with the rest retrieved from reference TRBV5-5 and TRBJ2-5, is DAGVTQSPTHLIKTRGQQVTLRCSPISGHKSVSWYQQVLGQGPQFIFQYYEKEERGRGNFPDRFSARQFPNYSSELNVNALLLGDSALYLCASSLILAGMRETQYFGPGTRLLVL.

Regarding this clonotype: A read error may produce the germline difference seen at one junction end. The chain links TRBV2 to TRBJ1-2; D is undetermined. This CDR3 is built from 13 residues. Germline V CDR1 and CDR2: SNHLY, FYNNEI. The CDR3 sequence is CAGRLLQDYGYTF. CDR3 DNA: TGTGCCGGCAGACTTCTCCAGGACTATGGCTACACCTTC.

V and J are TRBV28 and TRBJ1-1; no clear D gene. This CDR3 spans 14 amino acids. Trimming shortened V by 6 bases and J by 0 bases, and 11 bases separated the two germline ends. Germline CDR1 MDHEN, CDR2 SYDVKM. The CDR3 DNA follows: TGTGCCAGCAGCTCCGGGCGATTGAACACTGAAGCTTTCTTT. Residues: CASSSGRLNTEAFF.

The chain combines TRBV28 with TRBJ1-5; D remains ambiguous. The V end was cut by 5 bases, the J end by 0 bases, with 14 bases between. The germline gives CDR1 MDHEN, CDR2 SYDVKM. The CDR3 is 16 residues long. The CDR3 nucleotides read TGTGCCAGCAGTATTTACGACGGATATAGCAATCAGCCCCAGCATTTT. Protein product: CASSIYDGYSNQPQHF.

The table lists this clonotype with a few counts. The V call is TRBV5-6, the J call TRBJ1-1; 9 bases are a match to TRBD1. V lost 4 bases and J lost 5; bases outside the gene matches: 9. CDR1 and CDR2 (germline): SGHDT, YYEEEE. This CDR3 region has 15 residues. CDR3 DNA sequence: TGTGCCAGCAGCCCTAGGGACAGGGCAAGGACTGAAGCTTTCTTT. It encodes CASSPRDRARTEAFF.